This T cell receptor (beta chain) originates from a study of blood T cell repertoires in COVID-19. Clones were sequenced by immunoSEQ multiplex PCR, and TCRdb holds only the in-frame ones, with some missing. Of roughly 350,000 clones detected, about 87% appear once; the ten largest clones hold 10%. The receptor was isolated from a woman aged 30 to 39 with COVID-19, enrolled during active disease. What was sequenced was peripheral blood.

Here the CDR3 reads CASSFRGTSGKMGEQFF. DNA for the CDR3: TGTGCCAGCAGTTTTCGAGGGACTAGCGGCAAAATGGGTGAGCAGTTCTTC. The chain has TRBV27 and TRBJ2-1, with 11 positions matching TRBD2. The CDR3 totals 17 residues. CDR1 is MNHEY, CDR2 SMNVEV, per germline (reference sequence). Trimming removed 3 bases from V and 9 bases from J; junction bases left unmatched: 13.